What follows describes a single T cell receptor beta chain. The antigen is not known. The data originate from a study of glioma-infiltrating T cells. The CDR3 spans 15 residues. V lost 4 bases to trimming and J lost 4 bases, with 18 bases between them. Germline V gene sequence: CDR1 SGHRS, CDR2 YFSETQ. Whole-study findings and limits: Tissue-blood divergence was below expectation in non-neoplastic patients, above in gliomas. Tissue and blood shared very few CDR3 sequences.

Amplification of TCR alpha and beta CDR3 regions from RNA used iRepertoire nested multiplex PCR. Input was roughly 85-450 ng of tissue mRNA or PBMC total RNA. TCRdb reprocessed the multiplex PCR reads with MiXCR, giving one entry per CDR3 protein. Altogether under 150,000 distinct CDR3 sequences are present, about 39% being singletons, with the ten largest covering around a fifth. The sequence was collected from a human donor with low-grade glioma or glioblastoma, undergoing nonglioma brain surgery, or in good health (not recorded which). The chain uses TRBV5-1 and TRBJ2-7, with D tentatively TRBD2 (7 bases). Material for sequencing was glioma tissue, nonneoplastic brain tissue, or PBMCs (not recorded which). The CDR3 DNA reads as TGCGCCAGCAGCCCAAACTGGGGGGGCACGTACGAGCAGTACTTC. Protein product: CASSPNWGGTYEQYF.